A selection of T cell receptor beta chains follows, all from one sample in a study of shared clonotypes between healthy human individuals. Measured with immunoSEQ multiplex PCR; TCRdb has only the in-frame clones, and not every one. The table has about 680,000 clones, around 90% seen once. The specimen was naive CD8+ T cells sorted from blood. The receptors derive from a man aged 25-45 years in good health. The CDR3 runs from the conserved cysteine through the conserved F or W. The order of the fields is V gene, J gene, D gene, clone size, CDR3 protein, CDR3 DNA. A D gene is named only where the DNA matches it firmly. Clone size appears in some rows only: once, few, many, or a class for an expanded clone.

V gene: TRBV25-1; J gene: TRBJ1-5; D gene: .; clone size: .; CDR3 protein: CASSDSLQGQPQHF; CDR3 DNA: TGTGCCAGCAGTGACTCGTTACAGGGACAGCCCCAGCATTTT
V gene: TRBV7-9; J gene: TRBJ2-1; D gene: .; clone size: .; CDR3 protein: CASSRPGQSDNEQFF; CDR3 DNA: TGTGCCAGCAGCCGTCCGGGACAATCGGACAATGAGCAGTTCTTC
V gene: TRBV7-3; J gene: TRBJ2-3; D gene: .; clone size: .; CDR3 protein: CASSSGTADTDTQYF; CDR3 DNA: TGTGCCAGCAGCTCGGGGACGGCCGATACAGATACGCAGTATTTT
V gene: TRBV6-5; J gene: TRBJ2-1; D gene: .; clone size: .; CDR3 protein: CASSLSSYNEQFF; CDR3 DNA: TGTGCCAGCAGCCTCAGCTCCTACAATGAGCAGTTCTTC
V gene: TRBV10-1; J gene: TRBJ2-7; D gene: .; clone size: .; CDR3 protein: CASSEGRNENYEQYF; CDR3 DNA: TGCGCCAGCAGTGAAGGGAGAAACGAAAACTACGAGCAGTACTTC
V gene: TRBV9; J gene: TRBJ2-2; D gene: TRBD1; clone size: once; CDR3 protein: CASSDRGHGTGELFF; CDR3 DNA: TGTGCCAGCAGCGACAGGGGGCATGGTACCGGGGAGCTGTTTTTT
V gene: TRBV11-2; J gene: TRBJ2-3; D gene: TRBD2; clone size: .; CDR3 protein: CASSLATSGSGGGPDTQYF; CDR3 DNA: TGTGCCAGCAGCTTAGCAACTAGCGGGAGTGGAGGGGGCCCAGATACGCAGTATTTT
V gene: TRBV15; J gene: TRBJ2-7; D gene: TRBD2; clone size: .; CDR3 protein: CATSTGLAGAANSYEQYF; CDR3 DNA: TGTGCCACCAGCACGGGACTAGCGGGAGCGGCGAACTCCTACGAGCAGTACTTC
V gene: TRBV19; J gene: TRBJ2-5; D gene: TRBD2; clone size: .; CDR3 protein: CASRVAGGEETQYF; CDR3 DNA: TGTGCCAGTAGGGTCGCGGGAGGGGAAGAGACCCAGTACTTC
V gene: TRBV29-1; J gene: TRBJ2-7; D gene: TRBD1; clone size: .; CDR3 protein: CSVEVPGTGIAYEQYF; CDR3 DNA: TGCAGCGTTGAAGTTCCTGGGACAGGTATAGCCTACGAGCAGTACTTC
V gene: TRBV28; J gene: TRBJ2-7; D gene: .; clone size: .; CDR3 protein: CASSLSGFEQYF; CDR3 DNA: TGTGCCAGCAGTTTGTCTGGGTTCGAGCAGTACTTC
V gene: TRBV6-5; J gene: TRBJ1-1; D gene: .; clone size: .; CDR3 protein: CASSYGGTEAFF; CDR3 DNA: TGTGCCAGCAGTTACGGGGGGACTGAAGCTTTCTTT
V gene: TRBV28; J gene: TRBJ2-5; D gene: TRBD2; clone size: .; CDR3 protein: CASSGLAGGPSQETQYF; CDR3 DNA: TGTGCCAGCAGCGGACTAGCGGGAGGGCCAAGCCAAGAGACCCAGTACTTC
V gene: TRBV5-1; J gene: TRBJ2-7; D gene: .; clone size: .; CDR3 protein: CASSFTTGHYEQYF; CDR3 DNA: TGCGCCAGCAGCTTCACAACAGGACACTACGAGCAGTACTTC
V gene: TRBV19; J gene: TRBJ1-2; D gene: TRBD1; clone size: .; CDR3 protein: CASSAWTGGGYGYTF; CDR3 DNA: TGTGCCAGTAGTGCCTGGACAGGGGGAGGCTATGGCTACACCTTC
V gene: TRBV11-3; J gene: TRBJ2-7; D gene: .; clone size: .; CDR3 protein: CASSPSEVVYEQYF; CDR3 DNA: TGTGCCAGCAGCCCGTCAGAGGTGGTTTACGAGCAGTACTTC
V gene: TRBV9; J gene: TRBJ2-2; D gene: .; clone size: .; CDR3 protein: CASSVVPDPRLTGELFF; CDR3 DNA: TGTGCCAGCAGCGTAGTCCCCGACCCAAGGTTGACCGGGGAGCTGTTTTTT
V gene: TRBV11-2; J gene: TRBJ2-7; D gene: .; clone size: .; CDR3 protein: CASSLDLGSYEQYF; CDR3 DNA: TGTGCCAGCAGCTTAGATTTAGGGAGCTACGAGCAGTACTTC
V gene: TRBV7-8; J gene: TRBJ2-7; D gene: .; clone size: .; CDR3 protein: CASSARGLSYEQYF; CDR3 DNA: TGTGCCAGCAGCGCGCGAGGCCTTAGCTACGAGCAGTACTTC